These 13 T cell receptor beta chains originate from one sample sequenced in a study of T cell responses to AZD1222 COVID-19 vaccine. TCRdb's copy holds only in-frame clones and misses some; the assay was immunoSEQ multiplex PCR. This sample carries 150,000 to 190,000 clones, approximately 87% of them seen once, and the ten largest clones take about a tenth. Sequenced here: peripheral blood, sampled 28 days after the second AZD1222 dose. The receptors were sampled from an adult who received the AZD1222 COVID-19 vaccine.

This clone was detected only a few times. This sequence joins TRBV5-1 and TRBJ1-2; the D gene is possibly TRBD1 (6 bases). The germline V and J ends were trimmed by 0 bases and 4 bases, with 10 bases remaining between them. Germline V gene lookup returns CDR1 SGHRS and CDR2 YFSETQ. The CDR3 is 14 residues long. CDR3 DNA: TGCGCCAGCAGCTTGGCTATGACAGGCTATGGCTACACCTTC. Encoded protein: CASSLAMTGYGYTF.

V gene TRBV5-1 combines with J gene TRBJ2-2; no clear D gene. Germline CDR1 SGHRS, CDR2 YFSETQ. The length of the CDR3 is 15 residues. The V end lost 0 bases, the J end lost 5 bases, and 11 bases lay between the germline ends. The CDR3 nucleotides read TGCGCCAGCAGCTTGGAACAGCCGGCTACCGGGGAGCTGTTTTTT. This translates into CASSLEQPATGELFF.

The CDR3 region has the DNA TGTGCCAGCAGGTCCCCCGGGGGCTGGACTGAAGCTTTCTTT. As protein: CASRSPGGWTEAFF. The chain carries TRBV28 and TRBJ1-1; D possibly corresponds to TRBD1 (6 bases). The CDR3 runs 14 residues. The germline V gene encodes CDR1 MDHEN and CDR2 SYDVKM. V lost 6 bases to trimming and J lost 5 bases, with 16 bases between them.

The J gene is TRBJ2-7, the V gene TRBV28; D is possibly TRBD1 or TRBD2 (5 bases each). CDR1 MDHEN and CDR2 SYDVKM come from the germline V gene. The CDR3 is 14 residues long. Deletions cut 7 bases from V and 2 bases from J, with 15 bases between. CDR3 region: CASTSGLAAYEQYF. CDR3 DNA: TGTGCCAGCACCTCGGGGCTAGCAGCCTACGAGCAGTACTTC.

The chain recombines TRBV30 with TRBJ1-6, with 7 nucleotides matching TRBD1. Germline V lookup: CDR1 GTSNPN, CDR2 SVGIG (reference sequence). This CDR3 has 14 amino acids. V lost 2 bases, J lost 5 bases, and 3 bases stayed unmatched. The CDR3 reads CAWSKGGDNSPLHF. Here the CDR3 DNA reads TGTGCCTGGAGTAAAGGGGGCGATAATTCACCCCTCCACTTT. Combining the CDR3 with reference TRBV30 and TRBJ1-6 gives the whole variable domain SQTIHQWPATLVQPVGSPLSLECTVEGTSNPNLYWYRQAAGRGLQLLFYSVGIGQISSEVPQNLSASRPQDRQFILSSKKLLLSDSGFYLCAWSKGGDNSPLHFGNGTRLTVT.

This chain connects TRBV30 to TRBJ1-3; 9 bases align to TRBD1. V lost 1 base, J lost 10 bases, and 8 bases stayed unmatched. This CDR3 region has 14 residues. Germline V lookup: CDR1 GTSNPN, CDR2 SVGIG (reference sequence). The CDR3 region has the DNA TGTGCCTGGAGTGGGGACAGGGAGCGGCGGACCATATATTTT. Its translation: CAWSGDRERRTIYF. Drawing the rest from reference TRBV30 and TRBJ1-3, the complete variable domain is SQTIHQWPATLVQPVGSPLSLECTVEGTSNPNLYWYRQAAGRGLQLLFYSVGIGQISSEVPQNLSASRPQDRQFILSSKKLLLSDSGFYLCAWSGDRERRTIYFGEGSWLTVV.

This sequence joins TRBV5-1 and TRBJ2-2; TRBD1 matches at 8 bases. V lost 4 bases, J lost 0 bases, and 2 bases stayed unmatched. CDR3 length equals 15 residues. Germline V gives CDR1 SGHRS, CDR2 YFSETQ. CDR3: CASSQGQANTGELFF. CDR3 nucleotides: TGCGCCAGCAGCCAGGGACAGGCGAACACCGGGGAGCTGTTTTTT.

V usage is TRBV5-1 and J usage is TRBJ2-3, with D hard to call. This CDR3 is built from 15 residues. The germline V and J ends were trimmed by 3 bases and 2 bases, with 13 bases remaining between them. The germline V gene has CDR1 SGHRS and CDR2 YFSETQ. CDR3 amino acids: CASSSGWADTDTQYF. CDR3 nucleotide sequence: TGCGCCAGCAGCTCTGGGTGGGCCGACACAGATACGCAGTATTTT.

This clone was counted once. This chain links TRBV6-1 with TRBJ1-5; possibly TRBD1 for D (5 bases). Germline assignment: CDR1 MNHNS and CDR2 SASEGT. The CDR3 sequence is 16 residues long. Deletions cut 2 bases from V and 0 bases from J, with 11 bases between. The CDR3 loop reads CASSERGLYSNQPQHF. CDR3 coding DNA: TGTGCCAGCAGTGAAAGGGGACTATATAGCAATCAGCCCCAGCATTTT.

The gene calls are TRBV4-2 and TRBJ1-1, with D hard to call. With 2 bases removed from V and 5 bases from J, the gap between germline ends came to 9 bases. CDR1 is LGHNA and CDR2 is YNFKEQ in the germline V gene. The CDR3 covers 13 residues. CDR3 in amino acids: CASSQPGRTEAFF. The CDR3 DNA reads as TGTGCCAGCAGCCAACCGGGCCGGACTGAAGCTTTCTTT.

The count of this clone is one. In nucleotides, the CDR3 is TGTGCCACCAGTGCGGGAGATCTTGTGGCCTCCTACAATGAGCAGTTCTTC. Its protein product is CATSAGDLVASYNEQFF. V and J are TRBV24-1 and TRBJ2-1, with D possibly matching TRBD2 (6 bases). Germline assignment: CDR1 KGHDR and CDR2 SFDVKD. This CDR3 has 17 residues. Trimming cost V 5 bases and J 0 bases, with 16 bases left between them.

V is TRBV30 and J is TRBJ2-1; 10 nucleotides match TRBD2. V lost 1 base and J lost 9; bases outside the gene matches: 3. The CDR3 has 13 residues. Germline values: CDR1 GTSNPN, CDR2 SVGIG (reference sequence). The CDR3 sequence is CAWSGTSGPEQFF. CDR3 DNA: TGTGCCTGGAGTGGGACTAGCGGTCCTGAGCAGTTCTTC. Using reference TRBV30 and TRBJ2-1 for the parts outside the CDR3, the full variable domain is SQTIHQWPATLVQPVGSPLSLECTVEGTSNPNLYWYRQAAGRGLQLLFYSVGIGQISSEVPQNLSASRPQDRQFILSSKKLLLSDSGFYLCAWSGTSGPEQFFGPGTRLTVL.

This chain connects TRBV4-2 to TRBJ1-3; perhaps TRBD1 as D (5 bases). Germline V gene sequence: CDR1 LGHNA, CDR2 YNFKEQ. V dropped 0 bases and J dropped 1 base, with 10 bases sitting between them. The CDR3 is 16 residues long. CDR3 residues: CASSQDDSLSGNTIYF. The CDR3 bases are TGTGCCAGCAGCCAAGATGACAGCCTTTCTGGAAACACCATATATTTT.